This T cell receptor (beta chain) was sequenced during a study of cytomegalovirus exposure and HLA in healthy donors. Study-level points and caveats: Using the classifier, cytomegalovirus status was reportedly diagnosed with high specificity and sensitivity. What was likely a sequencing artifact was a cluster of highly shared sequence variants. According to a later analysis, most TCR beta chains associated with CMV appeared HLA-restricted.

In regard to this clone: Its target is not known.

V lost 6 bases, J lost 2 bases, and 17 bases lay in between. This CDR3 spans 15 amino acids. Germline V gene data show CDR1 as SEHNR and CDR2 as FQNEAQ (reference sequence). Though nominally healthy at sampling, donors likely had unrecorded immune exposures. The PCR ran on 60 Vbeta and 13 Jbeta primers. The method was immunoSEQ multiplex PCR; TCRdb's version includes in-frame clones alone and lacks a portion of them. Of roughly 130,000 clones in the sample, around 80% were seen once. The chain is built from TRBV7-9 and TRBJ2-7, with a possible D match to TRBD2 (5 bases). The TCR comes from a woman aged 50 to 60 in good health and CMV-seropositive. Specimen: PBMCs. The CDR3, as DNA: TGTGCCAGCAGTTCGGCCGGGAAGGGAACCTACGAGCAGTACTTC. Translating gives CASSSAGKGTYEQYF. Supplemented by reference TRBV7-9 and TRBJ2-7, the full variable domain reads DTGVSQNPRHKITKRGQNVTFRCDPISEHNRLYWYRQTLGQGPEFLTYFQNEAQLEKSRLLSDRFSAERPKGSFSTLEIQRTEQGDSAMYLCASSSAGKGTYEQYFGPGTRLTVT.